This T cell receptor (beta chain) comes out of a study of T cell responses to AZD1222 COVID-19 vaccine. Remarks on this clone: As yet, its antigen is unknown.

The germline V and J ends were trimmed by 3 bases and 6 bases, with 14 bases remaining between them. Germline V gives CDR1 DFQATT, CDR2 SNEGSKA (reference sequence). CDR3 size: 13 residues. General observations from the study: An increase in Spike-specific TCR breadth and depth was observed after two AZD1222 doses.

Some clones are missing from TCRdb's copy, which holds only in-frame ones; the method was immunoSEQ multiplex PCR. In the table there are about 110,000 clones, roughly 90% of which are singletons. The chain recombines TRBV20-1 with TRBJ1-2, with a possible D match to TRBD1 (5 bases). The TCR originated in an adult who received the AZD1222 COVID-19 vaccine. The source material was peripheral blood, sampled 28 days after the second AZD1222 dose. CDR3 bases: TGCAGTGCTAGTTCCCGGGGGTCGGATGGCTACACCTTC. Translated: CSASSRGSDGYTF.